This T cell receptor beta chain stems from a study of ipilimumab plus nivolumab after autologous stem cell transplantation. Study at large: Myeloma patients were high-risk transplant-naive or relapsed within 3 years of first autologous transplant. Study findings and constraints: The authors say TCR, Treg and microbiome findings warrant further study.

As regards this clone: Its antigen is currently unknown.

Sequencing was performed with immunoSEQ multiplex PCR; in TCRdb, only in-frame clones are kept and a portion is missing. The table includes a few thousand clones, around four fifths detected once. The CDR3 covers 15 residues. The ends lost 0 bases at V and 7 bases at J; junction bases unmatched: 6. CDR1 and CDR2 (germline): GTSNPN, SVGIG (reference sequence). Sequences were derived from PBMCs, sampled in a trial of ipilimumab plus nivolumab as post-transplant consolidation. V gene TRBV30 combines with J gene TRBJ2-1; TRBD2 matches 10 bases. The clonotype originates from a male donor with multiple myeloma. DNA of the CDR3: TGTGCCTGGAGTGTACACCTAGCGGGGGTGAATGAGCAGTTCTTC. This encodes CAWSVHLAGVNEQFF.